This TCR beta chain was profiled in a study of PD-L1 blockade in urothelial cancer (dated by TCRdb to about 2017). For the wider study: All patients started therapy around 2014 and received atezolizumab 1,200 mg intravenously every 3 weeks. An ECOG performance status of 0 or 1 was recorded for the patients, and 0 to 3 prior chemotherapy regimens had been received by the patients. Whole exome sequencing and RNA sequencing of pretreatment tumors were performed alongside TCR sequencing in the same patients. Blood samples were analyzed at two time points: 3 weeks after treatment start (second dose) and 6 weeks after treatment start. Blood samples yielded a median of roughly 150,000 T cells and roughly 83,000 unique TCRs, with median clonality around 0.084. Pretreatment tumor samples and matched peripheral blood, collected serially before and after atezolizumab treatment, underwent TCR sequencing. Durable clinical benefit meant progression-free survival longer than 6 months, and TCR features were also tested against progression-free and overall survival. About nine tenths of the roughly 29 patients were males with bladder-origin urothelial cancer, and about 65% of the roughly 30 reported a prior smoking history. An exploratory multi-omic analysis was conducted of the somatic, immune and clinical correlates of response to PD-L1 blockade with atezolizumab in urothelial cancer. Durable clinical benefit was achieved by nine patients and was not achieved by 20 patients. Pretreatment blood TCR-seq was available for 30 or so patients, at least one posttreatment blood collection was obtained for around 24 patients, and tumor TCR-seq was available for around 24 patients. Findings and caveats that apply to the study as a whole: Improved progression-free and overall survival was found to be associated with pretreatment peripheral blood TCR clonality below the median. Because the sample size was small (n of about 31) and many of the analyses were exploratory, the results are meant to be hypothesis-generating. Greater expansion of tumor-associated TCR clones in peripheral blood 3 weeks after the start of treatment was observed in patients with durable benefit (n ≈ 22, p = 0.022).

As to this clone: No antigen is known for it. Per-base qualities were not stored, and no clone one base away is much larger.

The time point label, as the study defines it: pretreatment peripheral blood. The cohort included some 30 patients with locally advanced or metastatic urothelial carcinoma who were treated at Memorial Sloan Kettering on a trial protocol. Peripheral blood mononuclear cells were collected pretreatment and during treatment, at between 1 and 8 total time points per patient. The Qiagen DNeasy Blood extraction kit was used to purify genomic DNA from total PBMCs and tumor samples. PBMCs were collected pretreatment and during treatment, and were isolated and stored as previously described. Synthetic TCR analog templates were spiked into each PCR to estimate absolute template abundance from read counts. The immunoSEQ assay used bias-controlled V and J gene primers to amplify TCRbeta CDR3 regions from genomic DNA. Rearranged TCRbeta segments were sequenced at approximately 20X coverage. Per the source publication's procedure: Clustering was used to correct sequencing errors, and CDR3s were annotated against IMGT to assign V, D and J genes. Out-of-frame and stop-codon sequences were excluded, and only productive TCRbeta rearrangements were used in downstream analyses. To compute clonality, Shannon entropy was normalized by the log of the number of unique productive sequences and then subtracted from one. Fisher's exact test with Benjamini-Hochberg correction, at a threshold of adjusted p below 0.01, was used to find clones that differed between time points or between blood and tumor. TCRdb obtained this table from immuneACCESS and retained in-frame rearrangements with V and J assigned. These tables miss some clones; where compared with another copy, unresolved V genes account for less than half of the shortfall, and the remainder is unexplained. V and J calls and clone size are copied from that table; D and trimming were computed from the DNA. This sample lists more than 55,000 clones; 75% to 85% were detected once. The top ten clonotypes cover around 1.6% of the sample.

This sequence originates from a man between 70 and 80 years old with urothelial cancer. The specimen comprised PBMCs, sampled around atezolizumab (anti-PD-L1) treatment.

The nucleotides read TGTGCCAGCACCATCCCCCTGGGAGCGGGAGGTTCCTACAATGAGCAGTTCTTC. This is translated as CASTIPLGAGGSYNEQFF. The chain is made from TRBV11-2 and TRBJ2-1, and TRBD2 aligns with 9 junction nucleotides. The CDR3, from cysteine to phenylalanine, totals 18 residues. Only the CDR3 part of the read is kept: 54 bases, read in frame from the first base. The junction shows trimming of 7 bases on V and 1 base on J, and the gene matches do not reach 14 bases of it. CDR1 and CDR2 are drawn from the germline V gene: SGHAT, FQNNGV.